The present T cell receptor (beta chain) was sequenced within a study of blood T cells in healthy people across ages. V lost 6 bases and J lost 4, with 15 bases in between. Germline V gene sequence: CDR1 MDHEN, CDR2 SYDVKM. The CDR3 is made up of 14 amino acids. Next came a second PCR, run for roughly 6 to 11 cycles, which used a sample-barcoded 5' primer along with a J-beta primer mix. Every molecule of cDNA carried a tag from a template-switch adaptor with 12 random nucleotides. Via MiXCR, TCRdb re-called the 5' RACE reads, giving one row per CDR3 protein. The sample carries roughly 800,000 distinct CDR3 sequences, roughly 25% recorded once. Total RNA was extracted at no less than 6 micrograms per sample. This clonotype was detected only a few times. This same sample was also part of a study on T cells of mothers and their children. That source notes: Each donor was one of three healthy Caucasian mothers or one of their six children.

This chain links TRBV28 with TRBJ2-5; D is unclear. The sample taken for sequencing was blood. This TCR was recovered from a boy between 5 and 17 years old in good health. This CDR3 reads CASSPPQVRETQYF. The DNA of the CDR3 is TGTGCCAGCAGCCCTCCCCAAGTCCGAGAGACCCAGTACTTC.